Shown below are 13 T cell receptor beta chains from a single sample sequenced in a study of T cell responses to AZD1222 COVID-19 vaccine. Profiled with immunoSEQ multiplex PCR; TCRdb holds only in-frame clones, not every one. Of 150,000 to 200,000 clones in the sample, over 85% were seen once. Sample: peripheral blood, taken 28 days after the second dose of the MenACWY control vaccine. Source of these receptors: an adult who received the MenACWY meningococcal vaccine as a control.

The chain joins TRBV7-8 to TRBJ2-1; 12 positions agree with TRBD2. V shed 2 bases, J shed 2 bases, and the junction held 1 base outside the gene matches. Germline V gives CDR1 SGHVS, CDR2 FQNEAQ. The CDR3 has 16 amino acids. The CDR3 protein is CASSLLAGGPYNEQFF. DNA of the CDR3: TGTGCCAGCAGCTTACTAGCGGGAGGGCCCTACAATGAGCAGTTCTTC.

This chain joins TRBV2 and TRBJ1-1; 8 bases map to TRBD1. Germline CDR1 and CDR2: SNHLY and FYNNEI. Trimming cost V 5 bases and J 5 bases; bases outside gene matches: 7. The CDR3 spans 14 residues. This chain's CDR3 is CASSPTGGSTEAFF. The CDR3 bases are TGTGCCAGCAGTCCTACAGGGGGTAGTACTGAAGCTTTCTTT.

In DNA, the CDR3 is TGCAGCGTTGTGGGCCTTAATGAAAAACTGTTTTTT. This codes for CSVVGLNEKLFF. The rearrangement joins TRBV29-1 to TRBJ1-4; the D is unclear. CDR3 size: 12 residues. Germline assignment: CDR1 SQVTM and CDR2 ANQGSEA. The V gene lost 4 bases and the J gene lost 4 bases, with 7 bases spanning the gap. The full variable domain, with the rest looked up from reference TRBV29-1 and TRBJ1-4, is SAVISQKPSRDICQRGTSLTIQCQVDSQVTMMFWYRQQPGQSLTLIATANQGSEATYESGFVIDKFPISRPNLTFSTLTVSNMSPEDSSIYLCSVVGLNEKLFFGSGTQLSVL.

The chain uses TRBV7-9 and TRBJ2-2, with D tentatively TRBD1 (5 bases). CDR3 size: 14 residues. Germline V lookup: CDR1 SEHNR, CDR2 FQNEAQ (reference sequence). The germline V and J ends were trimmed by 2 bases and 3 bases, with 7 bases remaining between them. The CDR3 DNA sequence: TGTGCCAGCAGCTTAAAAGGGGACACCGGGGAGCTGTTTTTT. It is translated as CASSLKGDTGELFF.

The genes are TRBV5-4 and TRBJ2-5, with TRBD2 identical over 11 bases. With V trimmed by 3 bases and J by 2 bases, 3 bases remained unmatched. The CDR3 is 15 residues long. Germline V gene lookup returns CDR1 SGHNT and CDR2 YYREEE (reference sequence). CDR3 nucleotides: TGTGCCAGCAGCTCGGGACTAGCGGCTCAAGAGACCCAGTACTTC. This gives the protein CASSSGLAAQETQYF.

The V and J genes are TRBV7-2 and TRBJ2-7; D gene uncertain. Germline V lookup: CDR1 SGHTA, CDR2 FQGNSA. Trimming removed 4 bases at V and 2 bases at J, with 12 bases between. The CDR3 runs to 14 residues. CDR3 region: CASSSKVETYEQYF. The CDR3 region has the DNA TGTGCCAGCAGCTCCAAGGTGGAGACCTACGAGCAGTACTTC.

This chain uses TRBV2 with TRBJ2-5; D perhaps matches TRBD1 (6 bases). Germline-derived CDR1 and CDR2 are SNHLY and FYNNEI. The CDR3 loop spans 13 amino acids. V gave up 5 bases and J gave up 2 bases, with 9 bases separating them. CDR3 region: CASSWTVQETQYF. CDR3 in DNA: TGTGCCAGCAGTTGGACAGTACAAGAGACCCAGTACTTC.

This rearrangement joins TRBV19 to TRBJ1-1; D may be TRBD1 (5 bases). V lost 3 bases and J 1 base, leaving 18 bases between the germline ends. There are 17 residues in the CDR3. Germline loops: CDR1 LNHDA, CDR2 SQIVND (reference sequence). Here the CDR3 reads CASSIFRGTRPNTEAFF. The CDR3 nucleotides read TGTGCCAGTAGTATTTTTCGGGGGACCCGACCGAACACTGAAGCTTTCTTT.

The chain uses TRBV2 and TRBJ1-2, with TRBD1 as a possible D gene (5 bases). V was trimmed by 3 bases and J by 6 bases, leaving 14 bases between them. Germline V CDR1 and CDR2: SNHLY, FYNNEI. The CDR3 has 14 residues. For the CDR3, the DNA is TGTGCCAGCAGTGATGGGGGGGACGCGGATGGCTACACCTTC. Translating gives CASSDGGDADGYTF. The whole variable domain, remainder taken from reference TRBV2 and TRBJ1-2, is EPEVTQTPSHQVTQMGQEVILRCVPISNHLYFYWYRQILGQKVEFLVSFYNNEISEKSEIFDDQFSVERPDGSNFTLKIRSTKLEDSAMYFCASSDGGDADGYTFGSGTRLTVV.

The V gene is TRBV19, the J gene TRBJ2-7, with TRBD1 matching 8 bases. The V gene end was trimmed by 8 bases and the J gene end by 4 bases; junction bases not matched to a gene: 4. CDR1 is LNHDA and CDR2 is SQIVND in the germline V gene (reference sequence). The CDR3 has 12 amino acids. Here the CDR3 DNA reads TGTGCCAGTGGGGACAGGCCTTACGAGCAGTACTTC. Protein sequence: CASGDRPYEQYF.

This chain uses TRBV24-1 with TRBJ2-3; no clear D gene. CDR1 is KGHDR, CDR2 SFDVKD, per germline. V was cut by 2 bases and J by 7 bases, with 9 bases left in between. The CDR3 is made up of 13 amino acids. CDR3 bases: TGTGCCACCAGTGATTCTCCGAAGAATACGCAGTATTTT. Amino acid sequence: CATSDSPKNTQYF.

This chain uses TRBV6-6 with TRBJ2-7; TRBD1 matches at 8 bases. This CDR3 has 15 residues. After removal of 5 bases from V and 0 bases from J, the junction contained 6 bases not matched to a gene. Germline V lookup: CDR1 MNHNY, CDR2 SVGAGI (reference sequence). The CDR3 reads CASSGRDRSSYEQYF. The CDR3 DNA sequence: TGTGCCAGCAGTGGCCGGGACAGGAGCTCCTACGAGCAGTACTTC.

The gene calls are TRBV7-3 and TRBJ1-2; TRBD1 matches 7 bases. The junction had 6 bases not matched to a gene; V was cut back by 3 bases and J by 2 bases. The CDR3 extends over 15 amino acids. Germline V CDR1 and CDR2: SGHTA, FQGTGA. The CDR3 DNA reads TGTGCCAGCAGCTTCGATGACAGGGACAACTATGGCTACACCTTC. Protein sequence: CASSFDDRDNYGYTF.